The 25 T cell receptor beta chains reported below all come from one sample, sequenced in a study of long-term antiretroviral therapy in people with HIV. An immunoSEQ assay, version v3.0, was performed at survey level. Method: immunoSEQ multiplex PCR; TCRdb's copy keeps in-frame clones and lacks some. This table has about 33,000 clones, approximately 96% appearing once. This material consisted of unsorted PBMCs, taken 6.5 to 6.6 years after starting antiretroviral therapy. These receptor sequences come from a man younger than 40 with HIV.

The gene calls are TRBV19 and TRBJ2-1; 7 nucleotides line up with TRBD1. Per the germline V gene, CDR1 is LNHDA and CDR2 is SQIVND (reference sequence). The CDR3 totals 15 residues. J lost 5 bases, V lost 5 bases, and 9 bases had no gene match. CDR3: CASSLRQGPNNEQFF. The CDR3 region has the DNA TGTGCCAGTAGTCTCCGACAGGGCCCCAACAATGAGCAGTTCTTC.

The chain joins TRBV5-4 to TRBJ2-7, with 10 bases lining up with TRBD1. The V segment lost 0 bases and the J segment 3 bases; nucleotides outside the gene matches: 0. This CDR3 contains 14 residues. CDR1 and CDR2 (germline): SGHNT, YYREEE (reference sequence). In nucleotides, the CDR3 is TGTGCCAGCAGCTTGGGGGACAGGGGCTACGAGCAGTACTTC. Its translation: CASSLGDRGYEQYF.

This chain connects TRBV5-4 to TRBJ2-2; the D call may be TRBD1 or TRBD2 (5 bases each). The CDR3 covers 15 residues. With 5 bases removed from V and 5 bases from J, the gap between germline ends came to 16 bases. Germline V lookup: CDR1 SGHNT, CDR2 YYREEE (reference sequence). CDR3: CASSVQGVFTGELFF. The CDR3 DNA sequence: TGTGCCAGCAGTGTGCAGGGAGTTTTTACCGGGGAGCTGTTTTTT.

The CDR3 DNA sequence: TGTGCCAGCAGCCACGGACAGGGCGCTCAGCCCCAGCATTTT. Its translation: CASSHGQGAQPQHF. V and J are TRBV7-2 and TRBJ1-5, with 8 bases matching TRBD1. The CDR3 runs 14 residues. V gave up 5 bases and J gave up 6 bases; unmatched junction bases: 6. Germline V lookup: CDR1 SGHTA, CDR2 FQGNSA.

The V gene is TRBV4-3, the J gene TRBJ2-1, with 11 positions matching TRBD2. Trimming took 4 bases from V and 4 from J; bases not matched to a gene: 6. This CDR3 comprises 16 residues. CDR1 LGHNA and CDR2 YSLEER come from the germline V gene. The chain's CDR3 is CASSLFPSGGYNEQFF. The CDR3 DNA reads as TGCGCCAGCAGCCTTTTCCCTAGCGGGGGGTACAATGAGCAGTTCTTC.

This chain uses TRBV4-3 with TRBJ2-6; tentative D call: TRBD1 (5 bases). V lost 1 base to trimming and J lost 0 bases, with 10 bases between them. The CDR3 sequence is 17 residues long. Germline V gene data show CDR1 as LGHNA and CDR2 as YSLEER. This chain's CDR3 is CASSQVHDSSGANVLTF. The CDR3 nucleotides are TGCGCCAGCAGCCAAGTTCATGACAGCTCTGGGGCCAACGTCCTGACTTTC.

The rearrangement links TRBV29-1 to TRBJ2-3, with D maybe TRBD1 (6 bases). Germline-derived CDR1 and CDR2 are SQVTM and ANQGSEA. The V end was cut by 0 bases, the J end by 0 bases, with 16 bases between. The CDR3 is 17 amino acids. The CDR3: CSVEDEIGGPSTDTQYF. The CDR3 coding sequence is TGCAGCGTTGAAGATGAGATAGGGGGACCTAGCACAGATACGCAGTATTTT.

The chain links TRBV7-9 to TRBJ1-2; possibly TRBD1 for D (5 bases). The CDR3 sequence is 13 residues long. Trimming took 5 bases from V and 5 from J, leaving 12 bases between them. Germline loops: CDR1 SEHNR, CDR2 FQNEAQ (reference sequence). DNA of the CDR3: TGTGCCAGCAGCCCGCTGACAGCATATGGCTACACCTTC. As protein: CASSPLTAYGYTF. Full variable domain (remainder filled in from reference TRBV7-9 and TRBJ1-2): DTGVSQNPRHKITKRGQNVTFRCDPISEHNRLYWYRQTLGQGPEFLTYFQNEAQLEKSRLLSDRFSAERPKGSFSTLEIQRTEQGDSAMYLCASSPLTAYGYTFGSGTRLTVV.

The chain has TRBV7-2 and TRBJ2-5, with D perhaps being TRBD1 or TRBD2 (6 bases each). V was shortened by 2 bases and J by 2 bases, with 18 bases between the two germline ends. Germline assignment: CDR1 SGHTA and CDR2 FQGNSA. This CDR3 region has 17 residues. CDR3 amino acids: CASSLIGGPNRQETQYF. CDR3 DNA sequence: TGTGCCAGCAGCTTAATTGGGGGGCCCAATCGGCAAGAGACCCAGTACTTC.

CDR3 nucleotide sequence: TGTGCCAGCAGCGTAGAGGTGAGAGCTGTGAACACCGGGGAGCTGTTTTTT. Translated: CASSVEVRAVNTGELFF. The J gene is TRBJ2-2, the V gene TRBV9; no clear D gene. CDR3 length: 17 amino acids. Trimming removed 0 bases from V and 1 base from J, with 13 bases in between. The germline CDR1 and CDR2 sequences are SGDLS and YYNGEE.

The rearrangement joins TRBV4-3 to TRBJ2-7; 8 bases match TRBD1. This CDR3 spans 15 amino acids. The junction had 5 bases not matched to a gene; V was cut back by 0 bases and J by 4 bases. The V gene's germline CDR1 is LGHNA and CDR2 YSLEER. The CDR3 region is CASSQERQGAYEQYF. DNA for the CDR3: TGCGCCAGCAGCCAAGAACGGCAGGGGGCTTACGAGCAGTACTTC.

In its sample, this clone was seen a few times. The gene calls are TRBV2 and TRBJ2-7; D gene unclear. There are 15 residues in the CDR3. V was clipped by 4 bases and J by 3 bases, with 16 bases between them. CDR1 is SNHLY and CDR2 is FYNNEI in the germline V gene. This CDR3 is CASSAGSRGLYEQYF. The CDR3 bases are TGTGCCAGCAGTGCGGGCAGCCGTGGCCTCTACGAGCAGTACTTC.

This chain joins TRBV18 and TRBJ1-6, with D perhaps TRBD1 (6 bases). The CDR3 is 16 amino acids. V was cut by 4 bases and J by 0 bases, with 10 bases left in between. In germline, CDR1 is KGHSH, CDR2 LQKENI. CDR3 DNA: TGTGCCAGCTCACAGGGGGAGAGCTCCTATAATTCACCCCTCCACTTT. Its translation: CASSQGESSYNSPLHF.

V usage is TRBV19 and J usage is TRBJ2-7; 12 positions agree with TRBD2. V dropped 0 bases and J dropped 3; count of bases not matched to a gene: 12. Germline CDR1 and CDR2: LNHDA and SQIVND (reference sequence). CDR3 length: 19 amino acids. CDR3 bases: TGTGCCAGTAGTATAGATCGGGGACTGCGGACTAGCGGGATCTACGAGCAGTACTTC. Its protein product is CASSIDRGLRTSGIYEQYF.

About this clone itself: An end of the junction does not agree with germline; a read error may underlie this. This chain uses TRBV14 with TRBJ2-3, with a tentative D call TRBD2 (6 bases). Germline CDR1 is SGHDN and CDR2 is FVKESK. This CDR3 spans 11 amino acids. The CDR3 DNA reads TGTGCCAGCAGCCAAGATGGAGGGGAGAATTTT. Protein: CASSQDGGENF.

J is TRBJ2-1 and V is TRBV6-5; 9 bases match TRBD1. The germline V gene has CDR1 MNHEY and CDR2 SVGAGI. J lost 8 bases, V lost 5 bases, and 10 bases had no gene match. The CDR3 has 15 amino acids. The CDR3 DNA reads TGTGCCAGCAGTCTACGTGGACAGGGGCTAGATGAGCAGTTCTTC. As protein: CASSLRGQGLDEQFF.

This clone was recorded once. The germline gene is not matched at one end of the junction; a read error may be the cause. V and J are TRBV7-7 and TRBJ2-5; D possibly corresponds to TRBD1 (6 bases). CDR1 and CDR2 from the germline V gene are SSHAT and FNYEAQ (reference sequence). The CDR3 runs 14 residues. CDR3 region: CASSLIRDTETQYF. CDR3 DNA sequence: TGTGCTAGCAGCTTAATCCGGGACACAGAGACCCAGTACTTC.

This chain joins TRBV19 and TRBJ2-7; tentatively, D is TRBD1 or TRBD2 (5 bases each). V gave up 8 bases and J gave up 3 bases, with 17 bases separating them. The V gene's germline CDR1 is LNHDA and CDR2 SQIVND (reference sequence). This CDR3 has 14 residues. The CDR3 loop is CASSRRDVNYEQYF. The CDR3 nucleotides are TGTGCCAGTTCTCGCAGGGACGTCAACTACGAGCAGTACTTC.

The rearrangement uses TRBV5-5 and TRBJ2-7; D is uncertain. CDR1 is SGHKS, CDR2 YYEKEE, per germline (reference sequence). This CDR3 is 12 amino acids long. V was clipped by 2 bases and J by 2 bases, with 5 bases between them. CDR3 residues: CASSFNPYEQYF. The CDR3 DNA reads TGTGCCAGCAGCTTTAATCCCTACGAGCAGTACTTC.

V is TRBV5-1 and J is TRBJ2-7; D is undetermined. CDR3 length: 11 residues. V lost 3 bases and J 2 bases, leaving 3 bases between the germline ends. Germline V CDR1 and CDR2: SGHRS, YFSETQ. CDR3 nucleotides: TGCGCCAGCAGCTCTGCCTACGAGCAGTACTTC. Amino acids: CASSSAYEQYF.

The V gene is TRBV7-3, the J gene TRBJ2-2; 11 nucleotides align to TRBD1. This CDR3 spans 16 amino acids. Germline V CDR1 and CDR2: SGHTA, FQGTGA. Trimming cost V 3 bases and J 4 bases; bases outside gene matches: 4. CDR3 bases: TGTGCCAGCAGCTTTACCGGGACAGGGGGCACCGGGGAGCTGTTTTTT. This gives the protein CASSFTGTGGTGELFF.

The chain combines TRBV6-5 with TRBJ2-7, with TRBD1 matching 10 bases. V was pared by 5 bases and J by 4 bases, with 8 bases of the junction left unmatched. From germline, CDR1 is MNHEY and CDR2 SVGAGI. This CDR3 comprises 15 residues. This CDR3 is CASSSPRTGGYEQYF. CDR3 DNA sequence: TGTGCCAGCAGTAGTCCAAGGACAGGGGGTTACGAGCAGTACTTC.

This clone was recorded once. The V gene is TRBV11-1, the J gene TRBJ2-5; 9 bases map to TRBD1. The CDR3 loop spans 15 amino acids. V gave up 3 bases and J gave up 5 bases; unmatched junction bases: 7. CDR1 SGHAT and CDR2 FQDESV come from the germline V gene (reference sequence). The chain's CDR3 is CASSLTQGAYETQYF. As DNA, the CDR3 is TGTGCCAGCAGCTTGACACAGGGGGCATATGAGACCCAGTACTTC.

This clone showed up just once. The genes are TRBV7-3 and TRBJ2-3; D possibly corresponds to TRBD1 (5 bases). V was pared by 4 bases and J by 1 base, with 15 bases between. Per the germline V gene, CDR1 is SGHTA and CDR2 is FQGTGA. CDR3 length: 16 amino acids. The CDR3: CASSYGSVGGTDTQYF. The CDR3 DNA reads TGTGCCAGCAGCTACGGATCGGTAGGGGGCACAGATACGCAGTATTTT.

This sequence joins TRBV7-8 and TRBJ1-1; the D gene is possibly TRBD1 (5 bases). CDR3 length: 12 amino acids. The ends were cut back, 5 bases at V and 7 bases at J, with 11 bases in the middle. In germline, CDR1 is SGHVS, CDR2 FQNEAQ. Here the CDR3 reads CASSQTALEAFF. The CDR3 region has the DNA TGTGCCAGCAGCCAGACAGCACTTGAAGCTTTCTTT.